This TCR beta chain was captured in a study of cytomegalovirus exposure and HLA in healthy donors. Broader study findings: Sequencing depth roughly uniform across donors was assumed in presence/absence analyses.

There are a few counts of this clone. Antigen unknown. Germline V gives CDR1 SGHRS, CDR2 YFSETQ. CDR3 size: 13 residues. V lost 4 bases, J lost 7 bases, and 4 bases stayed unmatched. The PCR employed 60 Vbeta primers together with 13 Jbeta primers. Clones were read by immunoSEQ multiplex PCR, and TCRdb kept only the in-frame ones, dropping some. Among about 200,000 clones listed, 82% were seen once. The sequenced sample was PBMCs. The source of this sequence is a man aged 35-49 years in good health and CMV-seropositive. This chain links TRBV5-1 with TRBJ1-5, with 8 bases that match TRBD1. CDR3 bases: TGCGCCAGCAGCCCGGACAGGGACCAGCCCCAGCATTTT. It yields the protein CASSPDRDQPQHF. Full variable domain (rest looked up from reference TRBV5-1 and TRBJ1-5): KAGVTQTPRYLIKTRGQQVTLSCSPISGHRSVSWYQQTPGQGLQFLFEYFSETQRNKGNFPGRFSGRQFSNSRSEMNVSTLELGDSALYLCASSPDRDQPQHFGDGTRLSIL.